A selection of T cell receptor beta chains follows, all from one sample in a study of identical twins. MiXCR was run by TCRdb on the 5' RACE reads, yielding one entry per CDR3 protein. Of some 690,000 distinct CDR3 sequences listed, approximately 21% were seen once; the top ten hold 4% to 4.5%. These records were also assigned to another study, of T cells expressing NK-cell markers.

Sequenced material: PBMCs. These receptors all stem from a woman younger than 30 in good health. The CDR3 runs from the conserved cysteine through the conserved F or W.

len	v_gene	j_gene	CDR3aa
13	TRBV5-6	TRBJ2-7	CASSFGGYDEQYF
13	TRBV12-3/TRBV12-4	TRBJ1-6	CASSLGMDSPLHF
15	TRBV3-1	TRBJ1-1	CASSQKGGANTEAFF
15	TRBV27	TRBJ2-3	CASRSVAGSGDTQYF
15	TRBV20-1	TRBJ2-1	CSARDPGGAFYEQFF
14	TRBV5-1	TRBJ2-7	CASSFGGSNYEQYF
15	TRBV27	TRBJ2-4	CASSTERGGPDIQYF
14	TRBV5-1	TRBJ1-5	CASSYGGGDQPQHF
12	TRBV7-9	TRBJ2-7	CAGGDSPYEQYF
12	TRBV11-2	TRBJ2-3	CASRKGGDTQYF
14	TRBV7-2	TRBJ2-5	CASSLLGGYETQYF
14	TRBV29-1	TRBJ2-7	CSVEAGTGAYEQYF
16	TRBV6-5	TRBJ2-2	CASSYSTGGTTGELFF
15	TRBV5-1	TRBJ2-2	CASSLALTGTGELFF
15	TRBV6-1	TRBJ2-3	CASREGRYSTDTQYF
14	TRBV20-1	TRBJ2-3	CSASVGHGTDTQYF
19	TRBV3-1	TRBJ2-7	CASSQGPQLQGPPSYEQYF
13	TRBV20-1	TRBJ2-3	CSGLSLITDTQYF
15	TRBV21-1	TRBJ2-7	CASREGKCPPYEQYF
13	TRBV20-1	TRBJ2-5	CSVGAGIGETQYF
15	TRBV7-9	TRBJ2-1	CASSPAWGGRSEQFF
14	TRBV4-3	TRBJ2-2	CASSPAGGTGELFF
12	TRBV18	TRBJ2-7	CASSPGVNEQYF
16	TRBV12-3/TRBV12-4	TRBJ2-6	CASIGTGVSGANVLTF
15	TRBV7-8	TRBJ2-5	CASSLNQGVVETQYF
14	TRBV5-1	TRBJ2-7	CASRPLTGTYEQYF
14	TRBV5-5	TRBJ2-2	CASSQGTASRELFF
15	TRBV6-1	TRBJ2-1	CASRDGAGRRDEQFF
13	TRBV20-1	TRBJ2-3	CSADRERTDTQYF
19	TRBV20-1	TRBJ2-1	CSARAIPSVGGSSYNEQFF
11	TRBV29-1	TRBJ2-5	CSVGTPGTQYF
13	TRBV29-1	TRBJ2-1	CSVERANGNEQFF
17	TRBV12-3/TRBV12-4	TRBJ1-3	CASTLTGQGPSGNTIYF
15	TRBV12-3/TRBV12-4	TRBJ2-2	CASSTGTGKAGELFF
15	TRBV20-1	TRBJ1-3	CSALSGGFSGNTIYF
15	TRBV7-2	TRBJ2-3	CASSFTGFGADTQYF
13	TRBV10-3	TRBJ2-7	CAIRVRDIDEQYF
17	TRBV4-2	TRBJ2-1	CASSQYPWLAGDNEQFF
15	TRBV5-6	TRBJ2-1	CASRPGLGVYNEQFF
17	TRBV20-1	TRBJ2-5	CSAPLGGGGPGGETQYF
15	TRBV6-5	TRBJ2-1	CASSYGGILVNEQFF
15	TRBV7-2	TRBJ2-3	CASSETGTSTDTQYF